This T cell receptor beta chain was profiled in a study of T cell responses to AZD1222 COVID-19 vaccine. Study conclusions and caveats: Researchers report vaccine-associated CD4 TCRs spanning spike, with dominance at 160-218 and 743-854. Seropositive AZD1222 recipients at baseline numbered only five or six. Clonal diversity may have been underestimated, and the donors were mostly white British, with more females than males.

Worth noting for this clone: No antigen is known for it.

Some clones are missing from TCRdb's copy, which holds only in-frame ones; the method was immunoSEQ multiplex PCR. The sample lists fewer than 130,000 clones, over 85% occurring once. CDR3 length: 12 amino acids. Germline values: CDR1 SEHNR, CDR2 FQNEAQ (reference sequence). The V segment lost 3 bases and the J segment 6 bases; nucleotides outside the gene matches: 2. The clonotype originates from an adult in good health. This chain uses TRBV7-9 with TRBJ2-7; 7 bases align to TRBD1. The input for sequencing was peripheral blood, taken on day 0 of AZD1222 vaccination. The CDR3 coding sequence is TGTGCCAGCAGCTTCGGGACAGCCGAGCAGTACTTC. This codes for CASSFGTAEQYF.